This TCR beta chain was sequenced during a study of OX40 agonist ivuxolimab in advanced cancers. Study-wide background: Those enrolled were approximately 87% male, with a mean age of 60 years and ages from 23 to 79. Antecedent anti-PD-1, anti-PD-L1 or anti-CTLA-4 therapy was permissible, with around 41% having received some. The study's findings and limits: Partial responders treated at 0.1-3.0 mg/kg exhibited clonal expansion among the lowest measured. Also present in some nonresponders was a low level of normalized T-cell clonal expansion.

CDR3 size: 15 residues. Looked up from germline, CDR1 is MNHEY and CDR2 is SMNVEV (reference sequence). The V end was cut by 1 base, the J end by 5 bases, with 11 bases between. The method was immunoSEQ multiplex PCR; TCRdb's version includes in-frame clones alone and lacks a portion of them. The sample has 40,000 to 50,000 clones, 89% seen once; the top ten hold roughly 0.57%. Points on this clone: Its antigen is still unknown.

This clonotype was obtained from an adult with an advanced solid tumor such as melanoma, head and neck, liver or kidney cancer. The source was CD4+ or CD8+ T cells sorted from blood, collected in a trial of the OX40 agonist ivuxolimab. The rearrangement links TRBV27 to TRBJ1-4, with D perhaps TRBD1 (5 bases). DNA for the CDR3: TGTGCCAGCAGTTTATTTAGGGGAGGGAATGAAAAACTGTTTTTT. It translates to CASSLFRGGNEKLFF.